These 3 T cell receptor beta chains share one sample of origin, sequenced in a study of blood T cell repertoires in COVID-19. Only in-frame clones appear in the TCRdb table, and some are missing; sequencing was by immunoSEQ multiplex PCR. The sample has 55,000 to 75,000 clones, 85% to 90% seen once; the top ten hold around 7.7%. The specimen was peripheral blood. The receptors stem from a human donor with active COVID-19. The donor label of this sample is uncertain.

The chain carries TRBV5-1 and TRBJ2-2, with TRBD1 matching over 9 bases. The ends lost 5 bases at V and 5 bases at J; junction bases unmatched: 13. This CDR3 has 17 residues. Germline lookup yields CDR1 SGHRS and CDR2 YFSETQ. The CDR3, as DNA: TGCGCCAGCAGTCCCTTTCCGGGACAGGGAGGAACCGGGGAGCTGTTTTTT. It codes for CASSPFPGQGGTGELFF.

The rearrangement links TRBV7-8 to TRBJ1-5; tentatively, D is TRBD1 (6 bases). V was shortened by 1 base and J by 5 bases, with 12 bases between the two germline ends. This CDR3 has 15 residues. CDR1 and CDR2 from the germline V gene are SGHVS and FQNEAQ. The CDR3 sequence is CASSLEGTPHQPQHF. For the CDR3, the DNA is TGTGCCAGCAGCTTAGAGGGGACACCTCATCAGCCCCAGCATTTT.

This chain uses TRBV23-1 with TRBJ2-3; D is unresolved. TRBV23-1 is given ORF status, its function remaining uncertain. CDR3 length: 12 residues. The ends were cut back, 7 bases at V and 6 bases at J, with 11 bases in the middle. The CDR3 sequence: CASNPHRDTQYF. In DNA, the CDR3 is TGCGCCAGCAATCCCCATCGGGATACGCAGTATTTT.